A selection of T cell receptor beta chains follows, all from one sample in a study of PD-1 blockade in classical Hodgkin lymphoma. TCRdb's copy holds only in-frame clones and misses some; the assay was immunoSEQ multiplex PCR. This table holds around 26,000 clones, around 85% found once. The source was CD4+ T cells from blood, collected before the fourth cycle of nivolumab. These receptors all stem from a human donor with classical Hodgkin lymphoma. Each CDR3 is given with its conserved first and last residue. Each record gives: D gene, V gene, J gene, clone size, CDR3 DNA, CDR3 protein. D genes are given only for firm matches. The size field is filled for only some rows; it gives once, few, many or a size class.

-,TRBV7-2,TRBJ2-3,-,TGTGCCAGCAGCTCCTCTAGGATGAGCACAGATACGCAGTATTTT,CASSSSRMSTDTQYF
-,TRBV4-3,TRBJ1-4,-,TGCGCCAGCAGCCAAATCGGGGCAACTAATGAAAAACTGTTTTTT,CASSQIGATNEKLFF
-,TRBV7-7,TRBJ2-3,-,TGTGCTAGCAGCTCTGGACAGACAGATACGCAGTATTTT,CASSSGQTDTQYF
-,TRBV29-1,TRBJ2-5,-,TGCAGCGTTGAACGGGGAGTGCAAGAGACCCAGTACTTC,CSVERGVQETQYF
-,TRBV27,TRBJ2-6,-,TGTGCCAGCAGTTCCTTAGGCGGGGCCAACGTCCTGACTTTC,CASSSLGGANVLTF
-,TRBV11-2,TRBJ2-5,-,TGTGCCAGCAGCCCCCTTTTGGCGGAGACCCAGTACTTC,CASSPLLAETQYF
TRBD1,TRBV19,TRBJ1-3,-,TGTGCCAGTAATGACAGGGGGTCCTCTGGAAACACCATATATTTT,CASNDRGSSGNTIYF
-,TRBV27,TRBJ1-1,-,TGTGCCAGCACCCGGGGCACCCGAGGGGACACTGAAGCTTTCTTT,CASTRGTRGDTEAFF
-,TRBV25-1,TRBJ1-2,-,TGTGCCAGCAGACAGACAGGAAATGATGGCTACACCTTC,CASRQTGNDGYTF
-,TRBV6-5,TRBJ2-4,once,TGTGCCAGCAGAGAAGCCGGGGGAAACATTCAGTACTTC,CASREAGGNIQYF
TRBD1,TRBV5-1,TRBJ1-4,-,TGCGCCAGCAGCCCCGACAGGGGGAGAGGTGAAAAACTGTTTTTT,CASSPDRGRGEKLFF
-,TRBV7-2,TRBJ2-2,-,TGTGCCAGCAGTTGGGCCGCGAGGGCGAACACCGGGGAGCTGTTTTTT,CASSWAARANTGELFF
-,TRBV5-4,TRBJ2-4,-,TGTGCCAGCACTAACGGGGAGGCCAAAAACATTCAGTACTTC,CASTNGEAKNIQYF
TRBD1,TRBV6-1,TRBJ2-1,-,TGTGCCAGCAGTGGCCCTCCGACAGGGCGCAATGAGCAGTTCTTC,CASSGPPTGRNEQFF
-,TRBV7-2,TRBJ1-5,few,TGTGCCAGCAGCTTATGGGGGGCTAAGGGTCAGCCCCAGCATTTT,CASSLWGAKGQPQHF
TRBD1,TRBV28,TRBJ1-2,-,TGTGCCAGCAGTCCCTACGGACAGGCTCAAACTATTCTGGGCTACACCTTC,CASSPYGQAQTILGYTF
-,TRBV6-5,TRBJ1-2,-,TGTGCCAGCAGTTACTCCCGCTATGGCTACACCTTC,CASSYSRYGYTF
-,TRBV5-1,TRBJ1-2,-,TGCGCCAGCAGCTTGACACCTGGTGGCTATGGCTACACCTTC,CASSLTPGGYGYTF
-,TRBV20-1,TRBJ1-1,-,TGCAGTGCCGGGGGGGTAGATGAAGCTTTCTTT,CSAGGVDEAFF
TRBD2,TRBV28,TRBJ2-5,once,TGTGCCAGCAGTCAAGTACTAGCGGGGTTCACATTTGGGACCCAGTACTTC,CASSQVLAGFTFGTQYF
TRBD1,TRBV7-2,TRBJ1-3,-,TGTGCCAGCACCCTGACAGGGTTGGAGGGAAACACCATATATTTT,CASTLTGLEGNTIYF
-,TRBV28,TRBJ1-2,-,TGTGCCAGCAGTATCAGCGTAGCTAACTATGGCTACACCTTC,CASSISVANYGYTF
-,TRBV6-6,TRBJ1-4,-,TGTGCCACCACAACGGGAGTTTATGAAAAACTGTTTTTT,CATTTGVYEKLFF
-,TRBV10-3,TRBJ2-2,-,TGTGCCGTCTTAGCTGGGGACGGCGGGGAGCTGTTTTTT,CAVLAGDGGELFF
-,TRBV30,TRBJ1-5,-,TGTGCCTGGAGTGTGGGGACCAGCAATCAGCCCCAGCATTTT,CAWSVGTSNQPQHF
-,TRBV5-4,TRBJ2-3,-,TGTGCCAGCAGCTTGTCGTCGGCCAGCACAGATACGCAGTATTTT,CASSLSSASTDTQYF
-,TRBV7-6,TRBJ2-7,few,TGTGCCAGCAGCTTATTACTAGGTAACAACGAGCAGTACTTC,CASSLLLGNNEQYF
-,TRBV6-1,TRBJ2-5,-,TGTGCCAGCAGTGAAGCAGACGGTAGGGACCAGTACTTC,CASSEADGRDQYF
-,TRBV13,TRBJ1-2,-,TGTGCCAGCAGCTTAGAGGGGACCGATACTCTAGCCTATGGCTACACCTTC,CASSLEGTDTLAYGYTF
-,TRBV29-1,TRBJ1-3,-,TGCAGCGACTATTCCAGGGGTCGCCTTCACTACTCTGGAAACACCATATATTTT,CSDYSRGRLHYSGNTIYF
TRBD2,TRBV9,TRBJ2-3,-,TGTGCCAGCAGCTTGACTAGCGGGAGCACAGATACGCAGTATTTT,CASSLTSGSTDTQYF
TRBD2,TRBV5-1,TRBJ2-3,-,TGCGCCAGCAGCTTCGGACTAGCGGGCACAGATACGCAGTATTTT,CASSFGLAGTDTQYF
TRBD2,TRBV6-5,TRBJ2-2,-,TGTGCCAGCAGCACGGGACTAGCGCCCGGGGAGCTGTTTTTT,CASSTGLAPGELFF
-,TRBV4-2,TRBJ2-1,-,TGTGCCAGCAGCCAAGAAGGTTTCAGCGAGCAGTTCTTC,CASSQEGFSEQFF
-,TRBV5-1,TRBJ1-2,-,TGCGCCAGCAGCTTGGCTCAGACAGCTAACTATGGCTACACCTTC,CASSLAQTANYGYTF
-,TRBV5-8,TRBJ2-5,-,TGTGCCAGCAGCCCTCCGCCCGGTCAAGGGGCCCAGTACTTC,CASSPPPGQGAQYF
-,TRBV27,TRBJ1-5,-,TGTGCCAGCAGTTTTAACGTCAATCAGCCCCAGCATTTT,CASSFNVNQPQHF
TRBD1,TRBV6-6,TRBJ2-5,-,TGTGCCACCCGGACAGGGGGAGAGACCCAGTACTTC,CATRTGGETQYF
-,TRBV7-9,TRBJ2-7,-,TGTGCCAGCAGCTCGATGACACAGACCTACGAGCAGTACTTC,CASSSMTQTYEQYF
-,TRBV5-6,TRBJ1-6,once,TGTGCCAGCAGCTCCTCTCTTGGGGGCCTAAGCTCCTATAATTCACCCCTCCACTTT,CASSSSLGGLSSYNSPLHF
-,TRBV6-1,TRBJ1-5,-,TGTGCCAGCAGTGAACAGAATTATAGCAATCAGCCCCAGCATTTT,CASSEQNYSNQPQHF
-,TRBV27,TRBJ1-1,few,TGTGCCAGCAGTGGACATCAGGGGAACACTGAAGCTTTCTTT,CASSGHQGNTEAFF
-,TRBV19,TRBJ1-2,-,TGTGCCAGTAGTATCGGGGGGATCGGGAACTATGGCTACACCTTC,CASSIGGIGNYGYTF
-,TRBV7-9,TRBJ1-3,-,TGTGCCAGCAGCTTAGCGGTCGGGGGCTCTGGAAACACCATATATTTT,CASSLAVGGSGNTIYF
-,TRBV18,TRBJ1-2,-,TGTGCCAGCTCACCGGCACAGGACTCGGGCTACACCTTC,CASSPAQDSGYTF
-,TRBV19,TRBJ1-4,-,TGTGCCAGTAGTACAATCACAAGGGGGTTTAGTGAAAAACTGTTTTTT,CASSTITRGFSEKLFF
TRBD2,TRBV6-6,TRBJ2-1,-,TGTGCCAGCAGTTACTCACCGGGACTAGCGGTTCTTGAGCAGTTCTTC,CASSYSPGLAVLEQFF
TRBD1,TRBV2,TRBJ1-1,-,TGTGCCAGCATCCACAGGGGGAAGAACACTGAAGCTTTCTTT,CASIHRGKNTEAFF
-,TRBV7-9,TRBJ1-5,-,TGTGCCAGCAGCTCCCAAGCCCATCAGCCCCAGCATTTT,CASSSQAHQPQHF
-,TRBV30,TRBJ1-3,-,TGTGCCTGGAAGGGTTGGAATCCTGGAAACACCATATATTTT,CAWKGWNPGNTIYF
-,TRBV9,TRBJ2-3,-,TGTGCCAGCAGCGTAGATCCGGTTACGCAGTATTTT,CASSVDPVTQYF
TRBD1,TRBV7-2,TRBJ1-4,-,TGTGCCAGCAGCCCCCGGGACAGAGCAACTAATGAAAAACTGTTTTTT,CASSPRDRATNEKLFF
TRBD2,TRBV9,TRBJ2-7,-,TGTGCCAGCAGCCTTTGGCGTCTAGCGGCCTACGAGCAGTACTTC,CASSLWRLAAYEQYF
-,TRBV6-5,TRBJ1-2,-,TGTGCCAGCGACAGACACTTTTATGGCTACACCTTC,CASDRHFYGYTF
TRBD1,TRBV30,TRBJ1-5,-,TGTGCCTGGGCAGGGGGCGGCGATCAGCCCCAGCATTTT,CAWAGGGDQPQHF
-,TRBV4-2,TRBJ2-3,-,TGTGCCAGCAGCCAAGACGAGGGCTTTGGAGATACGCAGTATTTT,CASSQDEGFGDTQYF
TRBD2,TRBV11-3,TRBJ2-5,-,TGTGCCAGCAGCCCGCCGACTAGCGGGGGGGGTAGGGAGACCCAGTACTTC,CASSPPTSGGGRETQYF